A single sample gave rise to the 21 T cell receptor beta chains below, sequenced in a study of T-cell reconstitution after alpha-beta-depleted transplantation in children. Preparing the TCRbeta library involved the use of unique molecular identifiers. TCRdb re-derived calls from the PCR reads in MiXCR, one entry per CDR3 protein. The table records roughly 190,000 distinct CDR3 sequences, approximately 14% of them present only once. The source was PBMCs from the stem cell graft donor, collected from the stem cell graft. The origin of the receptors is a human donor who donated a stem cell graft to a child with acute lymphoblastic leukemia.

The V gene is TRBV2, the J gene TRBJ2-1, with TRBD2 matching 11 bases. The V gene's germline CDR1 is SNHLY and CDR2 FYNNEI. V was pared by 6 bases and J by 3 bases, with 1 base of the junction left unmatched. The CDR3 contains 14 residues. The CDR3 is CASRTSGNYNEQFF. The CDR3 DNA is TGTGCCAGCAGGACTAGCGGGAACTACAATGAGCAGTTCTTC.

This clonotype appeared many times. This sequence joins TRBV5-5 and TRBJ1-2, with no clear D. The CDR3 runs 13 residues. Germline V CDR1 and CDR2: SGHKS, YYEKEE (reference sequence). The V and J ends lost 1 base and 2 bases respectively, with 6 bases between them. The CDR3 spells CASSLRGNYGYTF. The CDR3 DNA sequence: TGTGCCAGCAGCTTGAGAGGCAACTATGGCTACACCTTC.

The sample holds a few counts of this clonotype. CDR3 in amino acids: CASSGTREQYF. The CDR3 nucleotides are TGTGCCAGCAGTGGTACTAGAGAGCAGTACTTC. The chain links TRBV6-1 to TRBJ2-7; maybe TRBD2 (5 bases). V was pared by 4 bases and J by 7 bases, with 8 bases between. Germline CDR1 and CDR2: MNHNS and SASEGT. The CDR3 loop spans 11 amino acids.

This clonotype was seen many times. The CDR3 DNA follows: TGTGCCATCAGTGGTAAAAGGGTAAGAGCGGAGCAGTTCTTC. Amino acid sequence: CAISGKRVRAEQFF. This chain joins TRBV10-3 and TRBJ2-1; D is ambiguous. Per the germline V gene, CDR1 is ENHRY and CDR2 is SYGVKD. Deletions cut 4 bases from V and 10 bases from J, with 17 bases between. This CDR3 region has 14 residues.

The genes are TRBV5-1 and TRBJ2-1, with 7 bases aligning to TRBD2. Germline CDR1 is SGHRS and CDR2 is YFSETQ. CDR3 size: 15 residues. After removal of 6 bases from V and 2 bases from J, the junction contained 8 bases not matched to a gene. The CDR3 protein is CASKAGASPYNEQFF. Written as DNA, the CDR3 is TGCGCCAGCAAGGCGGGAGCGAGCCCCTACAATGAGCAGTTCTTC.

This clonotype showed up many times. This chain joins TRBV6-2 or TRBV6-3 and TRBJ2-7; 7 bases line up with TRBD2. Germline V gene lookup returns CDR1 MNHEY and CDR2 SVGEGT. V shed 7 bases and J 0 bases; nucleotides not matched to a gene: 12. CDR3 size: 16 residues. CDR3 region: CASTLSRRTSSYEQYF. CDR3 nucleotide sequence: TGTGCCAGCACCTTGTCTCGGCGGACTAGCTCCTACGAGCAGTACTTC.

J is TRBJ2-7 and V is TRBV20-1; D is perhaps TRBD1 or TRBD2 (5 bases each). The CDR3 is 14 amino acids. CDR1 is DFQATT, CDR2 SNEGSKA, per germline (reference sequence). The V gene lost 6 bases and the J gene lost 3 bases, with 18 bases spanning the gap. Here the CDR3 reads CSAEQPGRYYEQYF. The CDR3 DNA sequence: TGCAGTGCAGAACAACCGGGACGGTACTACGAGCAGTACTTC.

In this sample, this clonotype turned up many times. This chain's CDR3 is CASSFLYRVGDTQYF. CDR3 DNA: TGTGCCAGCAGTTTCCTTTACAGGGTAGGAGATACGCAGTATTTT. The chain has TRBV7-8 and TRBJ2-3; weak D call: TRBD1 (6 bases). Germline V gene sequence: CDR1 SGHVS, CDR2 FQNEAQ. Trimming pared 6 bases from V and 5 bases from J, leaving 18 bases between. This CDR3 has 15 amino acids.

V gene TRBV25-1 combines with J gene TRBJ2-1; 13 nucleotides line up with TRBD2. The V gene's germline CDR1 is MGHDK and CDR2 SYGVNS. With 5 bases clipped from V and 2 bases from J, the junction kept 12 bases outside the gene matches. CDR3 length equals 19 residues. This CDR3 is CASSTGTSGTPTTYNEQFF. DNA of the CDR3: TGTGCCAGCAGTACCGGGACTAGCGGGACCCCGACGACCTACAATGAGCAGTTCTTC. Combining the CDR3 with reference TRBV25-1 and TRBJ2-1 gives the whole variable domain EADIYQTPRYLVIGTGKKITLECSQTMGHDKMYWYQQDPGMELHLIHYSYGVNSTEKGDLSSESTVSRIRTEHFPLTLESARPSHTSQYLCASSTGTSGTPTTYNEQFFGPGTRLTVL.

The rearrangement joins TRBV7-9 to TRBJ1-2; TRBD1 aligns across 11 bases. The CDR3 is 14 residues long. The germline V gene encodes CDR1 SEHNR and CDR2 FQNEAQ (reference sequence). V trimming: 6 bases; J trimming: 4 bases; junction bases outside the gene matches: 4. The DNA for the CDR3 is TGTGCCAGCAGACCCGGACAGGGGGCCTATGGCTACACCTTC. It encodes CASRPGQGAYGYTF. The full variable domain, completed using reference TRBV7-9 and TRBJ1-2, is DTGVSQNPRHKITKRGQNVTFRCDPISEHNRLYWYRQTLGQGPEFLTYFQNEAQLEKSRLLSDRFSAERPKGSFSTLEIQRTEQGDSAMYLCASRPGQGAYGYTFGSGTRLTVV.

This clonotype is a singleton in its sample. This may be a read error, as it is one base from a much larger clone. The V gene is TRBV12-3 or TRBV12-4, the J gene TRBJ2-1; a possible D gene is TRBD1 (6 bases). This CDR3 is 14 amino acids long. The V end was cut by 7 bases, the J end by 4 bases, with 14 bases between. The CDR3: CASTETGWYNEQFF. Here the CDR3 DNA reads TGTGCCAGCACCGAAACAGGGTGGTACAATGAGCAGTTCTTC.

This clonotype has just a few counts. The chain couples TRBV4-2 to TRBJ1-4, with TRBD1 as a possible D gene (6 bases). With 1 base removed from V and 7 bases from J, the gap between germline ends came to 10 bases. The V gene's germline CDR1 is LGHNA and CDR2 YNFKEQ. CDR3 size: 14 residues. CDR3 protein: CASSQATGSEKLFF. The CDR3 DNA reads as TGTGCCAGCAGCCAAGCAACAGGGAGTGAAAAACTGTTTTTT.

This clonotype was counted at least ten times. The V gene is TRBV7-6, the J gene TRBJ2-5; weak D call: TRBD1 (5 bases). Between the trimmed V and J ends, which lost 3 bases and 2 bases, there was a span of 13 bases. The V gene's germline CDR1 is SGHVS and CDR2 FNYEAQ. This CDR3 has 15 residues. CDR3 in DNA: TGTGCCAGCAGCTTGTTGGGGCCCAAACAAGAGACCCAGTACTTC. It translates to CASSLLGPKQETQYF. Together with reference TRBV7-6 and TRBJ2-5, the CDR3 gives the full variable domain: GAGVSQSPRYKVTKRGQDVALRCDPISGHVSLYWYRQALGQGPEFLTYFNYEAQQDKSGLPNDRFSAERPEGSISTLTIQRTEQRDSAMYRCASSLLGPKQETQYFGPGTRLLVL.

This clonotype was observed a handful of times. The chain recombines TRBV14 with TRBJ2-1; the D call may be TRBD1 or TRBD2 (6 bases each). V shed 4 bases and J shed 8 bases, with 15 bases lying between them. Germline CDR1 reads SGHDN; CDR2 reads FVKESK. This CDR3 region has 14 residues. The CDR3 DNA sequence: TGTGCCAGCAGCCTCCACCGGGGGCCGGATGAGCAGTTCTTC. Its translation is CASSLHRGPDEQFF.

The chain is built from TRBV7-9 and TRBJ1-5, with 7 bases lining up with TRBD1. From germline, CDR1 is SEHNR and CDR2 FQNEAQ (reference sequence). J lost 0 bases, V lost 5 bases, and 7 bases had no gene match. The CDR3 is 16 residues long. Here the CDR3 reads CASSPGGDYSNQPQHF. CDR3 nucleotide sequence: TGTGCCAGCAGCCCAGGGGGGGACTATAGCAATCAGCCCCAGCATTTT.

This clonotype was observed many times. The chain joins TRBV5-1 to TRBJ2-5, with D maybe TRBD2 (5 bases). Germline CDR1 reads SGHRS; CDR2 reads YFSETQ. With 4 bases removed from V and 4 bases from J, the gap between germline ends came to 14 bases. The CDR3 has 14 amino acids. DNA of the CDR3: TGCGCCAGCAGCACTTTGGTAGCGTCAGAGACCCAGTACTTC. Amino acids: CASSTLVASETQYF.

This clonotype was seen ten or more times. This chain links TRBV6-5 with TRBJ2-2; D not certain. In germline, CDR1 is MNHEY, CDR2 SVGAGI. The CDR3 has 13 residues. Trimming shortened V by 4 bases and J by 5 bases, and 8 bases separated the two germline ends. The CDR3 DNA is TGTGCCAGCAGTTGGTTTAAAACCGGGGAGCTGTTTTTT. As protein: CASSWFKTGELFF.

The chain joins TRBV5-6 to TRBJ1-2; D call uncertain. Trimming took off 2 bases at V and 4 bases at J, with 15 bases between the two ends. CDR3 length equals 15 residues. The germline V gene encodes CDR1 SGHDT and CDR2 YYEEEE. As DNA, the CDR3 is TGTGCCAGCAGCTTTTCTGATGACCGGTTCTATGGCTACACCTTC. Residues: CASSFSDDRFYGYTF.

The V gene is TRBV4-1, the J gene TRBJ2-1, with 11 bases aligning to TRBD1. The CDR3 totals 17 residues. Germline values: CDR1 MGHRA, CDR2 YSYEKL. With 3 bases clipped from V and 7 bases from J, the junction kept 11 bases outside the gene matches. The CDR3 DNA reads as TGCGCCAGCAGCCATCTCCGCCGCGGGACAGGGGGAAATGAGCAGTTCTTC. It yields the protein CASSHLRRGTGGNEQFF.

This chain links TRBV12-3 or TRBV12-4 with TRBJ1-1; D is possibly TRBD1 (5 bases). V lost 2 bases, J lost 7 bases, and 11 bases lay in between. The CDR3 is made up of 13 amino acids. CDR3 sequence: CASSLQGFVEAFF. The DNA for the CDR3 is TGTGCCAGCAGTTTACAGGGATTTGTTGAAGCTTTCTTT.

This clonotype appeared many times. The J gene is TRBJ2-7, the V gene TRBV20-1; 9 bases align to TRBD2. V lost 6 bases to trimming and J lost 6 bases; unmatched junction nucleotides: 6. CDR3 length: 12 amino acids. The V gene's germline CDR1 is DFQATT and CDR2 SNEGSKA (reference sequence). The CDR3 coding sequence is TGCAGTGCCCTCGAGCGGGAGGTCGAGCAGTACTTC. As protein: CSALEREVEQYF.